What follows is one T cell receptor (beta chain) and its context. This record comes from a study of T cells in Graves' hyperthyroidism and ophthalmopathy. Out of 10 ml of fresh peripheral blood came the PBMCs. TCR beta CDR3 region amplification was performed from RNA transcripts. Primed by the HTBI set, a first-round RT-PCR was run on the TCR CDR3. TCRdb used MiXCR to reprocess the multiplex PCR reads, holding one entry per CDR3 protein. The sample has 300,000 to 350,000 distinct CDR3 sequences; approximately 22% are singletons. Trimming pared 0 bases from V and 4 bases from J, leaving 9 bases between. Germline V lookup: CDR1 SGHTA, CDR2 FQGTGA. The CDR3 contains 14 residues.

Sequencing used blood. The V call is TRBV7-3, the J call TRBJ1-1; D ambiguous. This TCR was sampled from a woman aged 50 to 60 with Graves' hyperthyroidism. The CDR3 loop is CASSLTAASTEAFF. CDR3 in DNA: TGTGCCAGCAGCTTAACGGCAGCGAGCACTGAAGCTTTCTTT.